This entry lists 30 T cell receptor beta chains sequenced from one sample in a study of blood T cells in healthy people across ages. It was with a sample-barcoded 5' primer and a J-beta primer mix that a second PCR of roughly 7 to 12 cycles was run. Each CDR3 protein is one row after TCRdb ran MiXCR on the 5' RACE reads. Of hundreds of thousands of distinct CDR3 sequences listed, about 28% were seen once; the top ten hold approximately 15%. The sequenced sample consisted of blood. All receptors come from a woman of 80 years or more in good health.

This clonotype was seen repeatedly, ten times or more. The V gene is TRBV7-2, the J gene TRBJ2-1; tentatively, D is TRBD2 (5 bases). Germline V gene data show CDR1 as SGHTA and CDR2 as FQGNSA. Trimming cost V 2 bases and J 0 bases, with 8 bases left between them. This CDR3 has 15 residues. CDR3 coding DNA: TGTGCCAGCAGCTTATCACGGGGCTCCTACAATGAGCAGTTCTTC. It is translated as CASSLSRGSYNEQFF.

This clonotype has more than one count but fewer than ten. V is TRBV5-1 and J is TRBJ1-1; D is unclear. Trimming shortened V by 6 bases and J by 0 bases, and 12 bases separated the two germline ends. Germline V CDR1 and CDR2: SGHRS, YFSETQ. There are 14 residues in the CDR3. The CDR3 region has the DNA TGCGCCAGCAATCGACCCGGGGTGAACACTGAAGCTTTCTTT. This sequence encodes CASNRPGVNTEAFF.

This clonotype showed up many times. DNA for the CDR3: TGCGCCTCCCAAGGGCAGACGGGGGGAGATACGCAGTATTTT. Its translation is CASQGQTGGDTQYF. V is TRBV5-1 and J is TRBJ2-3; 7 nucleotides match TRBD2. CDR1 SGHRS and CDR2 YFSETQ come from the germline V gene. The J segment lost 5 bases and the V segment lost 10 bases, leaving 13 bases of the junction unmatched. The CDR3 covers 14 residues. Drawing the rest from reference TRBV5-1 and TRBJ2-3, the complete variable domain is KAGVTQTPRYLIKTRGQQVTLSCSPISGHRSVSWYQQTPGQGLQFLFEYFSETQRNKGNFPGRFSGRQFSNSRSEMNVSTLELGDSALYLCASQGQTGGDTQYFGPGTRLTVL.

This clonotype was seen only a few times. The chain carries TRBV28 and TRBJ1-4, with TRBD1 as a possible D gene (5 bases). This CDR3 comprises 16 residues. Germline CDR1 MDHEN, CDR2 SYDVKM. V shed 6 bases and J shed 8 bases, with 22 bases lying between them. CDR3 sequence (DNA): TGTGCCAGCAGCCGACCGGGGCAGAGATTCAAGGAAAAACTGTTTTTT. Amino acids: CASSRPGQRFKEKLFF. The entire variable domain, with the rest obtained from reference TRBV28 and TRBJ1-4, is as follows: DVKVTQSSRYLVKRTGEKVFLECVQDMDHENMFWYRQDPGLGLRLIYFSYDVKMKEKGDIPEGYSVSREKKERFSLILESASTNQTSMYLCASSRPGQRFKEKLFFGSGTQLSVL.

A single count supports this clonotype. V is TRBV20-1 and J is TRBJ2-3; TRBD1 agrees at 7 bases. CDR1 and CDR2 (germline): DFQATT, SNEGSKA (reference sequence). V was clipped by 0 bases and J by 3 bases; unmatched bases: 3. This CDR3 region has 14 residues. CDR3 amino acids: CSARDRTGTDTQYF. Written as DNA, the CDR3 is TGCAGTGCTAGAGATAGGACAGGTACAGATACGCAGTATTTT.

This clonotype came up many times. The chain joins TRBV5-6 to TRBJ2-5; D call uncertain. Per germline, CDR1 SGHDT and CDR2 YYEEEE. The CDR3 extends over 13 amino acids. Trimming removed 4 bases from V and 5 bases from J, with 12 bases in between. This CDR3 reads CASSPDISETQYF. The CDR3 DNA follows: TGTGCCAGCAGCCCCGACATTTCGGAGACCCAGTACTTC.

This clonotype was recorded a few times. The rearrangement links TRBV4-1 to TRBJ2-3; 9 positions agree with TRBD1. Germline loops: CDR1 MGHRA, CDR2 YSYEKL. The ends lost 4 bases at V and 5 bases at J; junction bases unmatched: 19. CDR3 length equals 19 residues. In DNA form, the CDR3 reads TGCGCCAGCAGCCCCGAGGGGCCGGGACAGGGTGTCGGCAGAGATACGCAGTATTTT. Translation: CASSPEGPGQGVGRDTQYF.

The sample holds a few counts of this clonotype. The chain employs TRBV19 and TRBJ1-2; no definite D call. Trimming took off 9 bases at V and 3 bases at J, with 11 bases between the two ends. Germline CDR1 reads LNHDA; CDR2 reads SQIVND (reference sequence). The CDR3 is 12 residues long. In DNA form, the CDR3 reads TGTGCCAGCGACGGAACATACTATGGCTACACCTTC. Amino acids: CASDGTYYGYTF.

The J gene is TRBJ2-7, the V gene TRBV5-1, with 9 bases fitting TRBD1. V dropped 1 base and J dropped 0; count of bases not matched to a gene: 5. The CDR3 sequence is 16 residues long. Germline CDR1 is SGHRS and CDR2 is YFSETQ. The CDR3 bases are TGCGCCAGCAGCTTGAACGGACAGGGGATCTCCTACGAGCAGTACTTC. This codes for CASSLNGQGISYEQYF.

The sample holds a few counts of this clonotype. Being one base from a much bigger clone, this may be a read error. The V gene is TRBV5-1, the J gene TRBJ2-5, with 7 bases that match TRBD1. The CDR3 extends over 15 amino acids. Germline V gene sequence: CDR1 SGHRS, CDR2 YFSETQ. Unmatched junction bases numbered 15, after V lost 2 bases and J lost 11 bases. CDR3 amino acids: CASSFTGANEDEQYF. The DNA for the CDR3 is TGCGCCAGCAGCTTTACAGGGGCGAACGAGGATGAGCAGTACTTC.

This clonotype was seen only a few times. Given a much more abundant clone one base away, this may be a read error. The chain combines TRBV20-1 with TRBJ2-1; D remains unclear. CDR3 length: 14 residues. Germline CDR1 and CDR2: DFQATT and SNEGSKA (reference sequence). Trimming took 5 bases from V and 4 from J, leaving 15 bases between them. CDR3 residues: CSAERDTVYNEQFF. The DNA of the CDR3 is TGCAGTGCTGAAAGAGATACGGTATACAATGAGCAGTTCTTC.

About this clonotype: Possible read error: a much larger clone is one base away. In nucleotides, the CDR3 is TGTGCCAGCAGCTCCCCGGGGACACAAACTTTATCCTACAATGAGCAGTACTTC. Protein: CASSSPGTQTLSYNEQYF. V gene TRBV7-3 combines with J gene TRBJ2-7; possibly TRBD1 for D (6 bases). Germline CDR1 SGHTA, CDR2 FQGTGA. The V end was cut by 4 bases, the J end by 7 bases, with 29 bases between. This CDR3 is built from 18 residues.

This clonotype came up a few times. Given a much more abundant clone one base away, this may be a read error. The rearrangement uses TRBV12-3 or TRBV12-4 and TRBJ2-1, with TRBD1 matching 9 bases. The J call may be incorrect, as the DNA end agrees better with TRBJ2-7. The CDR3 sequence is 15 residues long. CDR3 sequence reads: CASRTQGASYNEQYF. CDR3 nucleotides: TGTGCCAGCAGAACACAGGGGGCTTCCTACAATGAGCAGTACTTC.

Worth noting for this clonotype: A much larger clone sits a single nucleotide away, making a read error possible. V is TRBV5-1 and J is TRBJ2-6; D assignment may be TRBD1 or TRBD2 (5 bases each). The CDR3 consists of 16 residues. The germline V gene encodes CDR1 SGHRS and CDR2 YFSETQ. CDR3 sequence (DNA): TGCGCCGGCAGCGGAGACAGTCCCTCTGGGGCCAACGTCCTGACTTTC. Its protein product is CAGSGDSPSGANVLTF.

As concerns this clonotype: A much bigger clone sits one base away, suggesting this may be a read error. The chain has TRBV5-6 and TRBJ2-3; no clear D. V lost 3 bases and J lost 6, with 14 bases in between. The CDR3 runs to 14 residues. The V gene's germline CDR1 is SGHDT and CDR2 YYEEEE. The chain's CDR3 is CASSWRLLTDTQYF. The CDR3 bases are TGTGCCAGCAGCTGGAGACTCCTCACTGATACGCAGTATTTT. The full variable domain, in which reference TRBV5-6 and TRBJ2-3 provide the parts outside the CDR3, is DAGVTQSPTHLIKTRGQQVTLRCSPKSGHDTVSWYQQALGQGPQFIFQYYEEEERQRGNFPDRFSGHQFPNYSSELNVNALLLGDSALYLCASSWRLLTDTQYFGPGTRLTVL.

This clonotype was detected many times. Here the CDR3 reads CASSPGGYSNQPQHF. Here the CDR3 DNA reads TGTGCCAGCAGCCCGGGGGGGTATAGCAATCAGCCCCAGCATTTT. The genes are TRBV12-3 or TRBV12-4 and TRBJ1-5, with TRBD1 as a possible D gene (5 bases). The germline V and J ends were trimmed by 6 bases and 0 bases, with 12 bases remaining between them. The CDR3 extends over 15 amino acids.

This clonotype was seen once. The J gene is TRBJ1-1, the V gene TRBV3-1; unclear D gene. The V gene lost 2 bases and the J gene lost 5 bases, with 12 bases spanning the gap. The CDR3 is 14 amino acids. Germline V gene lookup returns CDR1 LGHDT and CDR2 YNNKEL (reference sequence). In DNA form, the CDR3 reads TGTGCCAGCAGCCAAAACCCCACGCGGACTGAAGCTTTCTTT. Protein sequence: CASSQNPTRTEAFF.

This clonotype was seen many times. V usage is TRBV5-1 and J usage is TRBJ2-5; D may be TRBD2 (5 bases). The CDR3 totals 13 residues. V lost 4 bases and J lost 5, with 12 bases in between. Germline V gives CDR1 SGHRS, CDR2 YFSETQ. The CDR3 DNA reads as TGCGCCAGCAGCACCGGACGAGGGGAGACCCAGTACTTC. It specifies CASSTGRGETQYF. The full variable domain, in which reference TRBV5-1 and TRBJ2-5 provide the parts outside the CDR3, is KAGVTQTPRYLIKTRGQQVTLSCSPISGHRSVSWYQQTPGQGLQFLFEYFSETQRNKGNFPGRFSGRQFSNSRSEMNVSTLELGDSALYLCASSTGRGETQYFGPGTRLLVL.

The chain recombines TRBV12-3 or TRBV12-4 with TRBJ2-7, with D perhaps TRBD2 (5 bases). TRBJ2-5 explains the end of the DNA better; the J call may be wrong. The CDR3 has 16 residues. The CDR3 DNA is TGTGCCAGCAGTTTGAGGGATAGGCCCGGTTCGGAGACCCAGTACTTC. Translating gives CASSLRDRPGSETQYF.

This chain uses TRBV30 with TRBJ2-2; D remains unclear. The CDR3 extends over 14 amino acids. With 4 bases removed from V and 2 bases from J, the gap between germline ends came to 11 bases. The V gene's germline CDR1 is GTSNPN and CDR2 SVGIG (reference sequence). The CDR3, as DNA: TGTGCCTGGAACTTCGGGCGTAACACCGGGGAGCTGTTTTTT. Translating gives CAWNFGRNTGELFF. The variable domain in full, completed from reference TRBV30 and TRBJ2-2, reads SQTIHQWPATLVQPVGSPLSLECTVEGTSNPNLYWYRQAAGRGLQLLFYSVGIGQISSEVPQNLSASRPQDRQFILSSKKLLLSDSGFYLCAWNFGRNTGELFFGEGSRLTVL.

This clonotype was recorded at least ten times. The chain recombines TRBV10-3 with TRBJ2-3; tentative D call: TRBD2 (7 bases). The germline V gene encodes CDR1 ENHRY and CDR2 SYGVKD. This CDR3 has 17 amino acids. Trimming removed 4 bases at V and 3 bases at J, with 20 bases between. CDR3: CAISGGDRRGRTDTQYF. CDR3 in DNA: TGTGCCATCAGTGGGGGTGACAGGCGGGGGCGGACAGATACGCAGTATTTT.

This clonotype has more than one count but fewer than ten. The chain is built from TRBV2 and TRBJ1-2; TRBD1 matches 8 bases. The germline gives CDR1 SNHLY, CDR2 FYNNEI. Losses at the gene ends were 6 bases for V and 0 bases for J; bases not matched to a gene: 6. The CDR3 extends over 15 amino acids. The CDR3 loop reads CASSVRQGTNYGYTF. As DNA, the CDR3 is TGTGCCAGCAGCGTTAGACAGGGGACTAACTATGGCTACACCTTC. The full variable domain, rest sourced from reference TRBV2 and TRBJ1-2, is EPEVTQTPSHQVTQMGQEVILRCVPISNHLYFYWYRQILGQKVEFLVSFYNNEISEKSEIFDDQFSVERPDGSNFTLKIRSTKLEDSAMYFCASSVRQGTNYGYTFGSGTRLTVV.

The CDR3 loop reads CASSLDKLMNTEAFF. The CDR3 DNA follows: TGCGCCAGCAGCCTGGACAAGCTCATGAACACTGAAGCTTTCTTT. The V call is TRBV10-2, the J call TRBJ1-1, with D maybe TRBD1 (5 bases). CDR1 is WSHSY, CDR2 SAAADI, per germline. The CDR3 is 15 residues long. Trimming took 6 bases from V and 0 from J, leaving 14 bases between them.

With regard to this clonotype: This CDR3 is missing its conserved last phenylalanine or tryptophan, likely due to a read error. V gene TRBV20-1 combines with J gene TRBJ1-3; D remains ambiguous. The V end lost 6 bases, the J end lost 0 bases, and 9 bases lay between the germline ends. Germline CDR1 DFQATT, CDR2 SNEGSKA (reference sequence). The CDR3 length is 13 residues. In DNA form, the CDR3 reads TGCAGTGCGCCGCGGAGCTCTGGAAACACCATATATTGT. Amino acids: CSAPRSSGNTIYC.

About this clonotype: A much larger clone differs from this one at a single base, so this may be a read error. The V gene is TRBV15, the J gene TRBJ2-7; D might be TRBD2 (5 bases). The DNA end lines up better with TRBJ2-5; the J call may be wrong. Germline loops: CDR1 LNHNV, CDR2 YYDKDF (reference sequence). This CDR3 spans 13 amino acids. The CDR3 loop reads CATSPPARGTQYF. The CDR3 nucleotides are TGTGCCACCAGTCCCCCCGCTCGGGGGACCCAGTACTTC.

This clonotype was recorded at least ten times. CDR3 nucleotides: TGCGCCAGCAGCCAAGGCCCTAGCGGGGGGAGCACAGATACGCAGTATTTT. Protein: CASSQGPSGGSTDTQYF. The chain employs TRBV4-1 and TRBJ2-3; 11 bases match TRBD2. Germline CDR1 and CDR2: MGHRA and YSYEKL. The CDR3 spans 17 residues. V lost 1 base and J lost 0; bases outside the gene matches: 3.

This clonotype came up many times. The CDR3 sequence: CASSHRREETQYF. In DNA, the CDR3 is TGTGCCAGCAGCCACCGGAGGGAAGAGACCCAGTACTTC. The chain joins TRBV7-2 to TRBJ2-5; D perhaps matches TRBD2 (6 bases). Trimming pared 5 bases from V and 3 bases from J, leaving 10 bases between. The CDR3 length is 13 residues. Germline V gives CDR1 SGHTA, CDR2 FQGNSA.

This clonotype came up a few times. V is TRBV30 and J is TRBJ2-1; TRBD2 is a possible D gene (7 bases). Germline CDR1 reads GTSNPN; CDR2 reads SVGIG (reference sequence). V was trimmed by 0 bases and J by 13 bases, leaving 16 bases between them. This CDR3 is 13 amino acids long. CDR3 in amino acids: CAWSVRGAKTQFF. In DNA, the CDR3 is TGTGCCTGGAGTGTACGGGGGGCCAAGACCCAGTTCTTC.

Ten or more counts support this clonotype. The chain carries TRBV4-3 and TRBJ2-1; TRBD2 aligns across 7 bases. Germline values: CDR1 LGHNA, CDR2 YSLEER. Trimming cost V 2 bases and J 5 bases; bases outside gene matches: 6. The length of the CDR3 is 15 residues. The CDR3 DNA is TGCGCCAGCAGCCAACGCAGCGGGAACCACAATGAGCAGTTCTTC. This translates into CASSQRSGNHNEQFF.

In nucleotides, the CDR3 is TGCGCCAGCAGCTTGTCGGGACAGGCCACTGAAGCTTTCTTT. This encodes CASSLSGQATEAFF. The rearrangement joins TRBV5-1 to TRBJ1-1; 8 bases line up with TRBD1. The germline gives CDR1 SGHRS, CDR2 YFSETQ. Trimming removed 1 base from V and 4 bases from J; junction bases left unmatched: 3. This CDR3 is 14 amino acids long. The full variable domain, in which reference TRBV5-1 and TRBJ1-1 provide the parts outside the CDR3, is KAGVTQTPRYLIKTRGQQVTLSCSPISGHRSVSWYQQTPGQGLQFLFEYFSETQRNKGNFPGRFSGRQFSNSRSEMNVSTLELGDSALYLCASSLSGQATEAFFGQGTRLTVV.